This T cell receptor (beta chain) was captured in a study of graft-versus-host responses after intestinal transplantation. V lost 4 bases to trimming and J lost 5 bases, with 19 bases between them. This CDR3 is built from 16 residues. The germline V gene encodes CDR1 SGDLS and CDR2 YYNGEE. The table came from immunoSEQ multiplex PCR; TCRdb's copy has only in-frame clones and leaves some out. The table has about 100,000 clones, approximately 90% seen once; the top ten hold 5% to 6.5%. About this clone: No antigen is known for it.

Source: unstimulated CD8+ T cells sorted from spleen or lymph node cells, taken before intestinal transplant. V usage is TRBV9 and J usage is TRBJ2-1; the D is unclear. The receptor was isolated from a human donor who received an intestinal transplant. CDR3 amino acids: CASSPRGGEGNNEQFF. Here the CDR3 DNA reads TGTGCCAGCAGCCCTCGCGGTGGCGAAGGGAACAATGAGCAGTTCTTC.